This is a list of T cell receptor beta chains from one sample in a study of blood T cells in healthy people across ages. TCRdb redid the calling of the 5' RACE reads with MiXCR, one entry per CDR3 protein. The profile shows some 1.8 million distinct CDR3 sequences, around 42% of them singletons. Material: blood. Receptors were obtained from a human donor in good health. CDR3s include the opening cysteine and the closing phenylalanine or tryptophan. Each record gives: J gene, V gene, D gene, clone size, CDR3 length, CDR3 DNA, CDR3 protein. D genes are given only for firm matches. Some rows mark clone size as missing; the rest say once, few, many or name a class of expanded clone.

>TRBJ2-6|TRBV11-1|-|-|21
TGTGCCAGCAGCTTAGGGTTCCGGCCGGGCGGAGGTAGCTCTGGGGCCAACGTCCGGACTTTC
CASSLGFRPGGGSSGANVRTF
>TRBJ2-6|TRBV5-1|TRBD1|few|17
TGCGCCAGCAGCTCGGGGACAGGGGTGCTAGGGGCCAACGTCCTGACTTTC
CASSSGTGVLGANVLTF
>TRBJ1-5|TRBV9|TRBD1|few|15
TGTGCCAGCAGCGGAGGGACAGAGGGCAATCAGCCCCAGCATTTT
CASSGGTEGNQPQHF
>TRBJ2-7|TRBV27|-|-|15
TGTGCCAGCAGTTTAATACAGGGAATTTCCTACGAGCAGTACTTC
CASSLIQGISYEQYF
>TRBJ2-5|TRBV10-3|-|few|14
TGTGCCATCAGTGAGTCGAGAATCGGGGAGACCCAGTACTTC
CAISESRIGETQYF
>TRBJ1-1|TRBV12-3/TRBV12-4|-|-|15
TGTGCCAGCAGTGTAATCCCGGGGGTGGGCACTGAAGCTTTCTTT
CASSVIPGVGTEAFF
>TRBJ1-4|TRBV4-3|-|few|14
TGCGCCGGCAGCCAAGACTCAACTAATGAAAAACTGTTTTTT
CAGSQDSTNEKLFF
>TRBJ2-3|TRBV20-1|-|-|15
TGCAGTGCTAGAGATCCGCGGGGGCCAGGGTTGACGCAGTATTTT
CSARDPRGPGLTQYF
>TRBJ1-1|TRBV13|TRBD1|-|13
TGTGCCAGCATCACCCAGGGGGGGACTGAAGCTTTCTTT
CASITQGGTEAFF
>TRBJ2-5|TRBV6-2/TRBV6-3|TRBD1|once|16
TGTGCCAGCAGTTACGAAGTTGGGACAGTAAGGGAGACCCAGTACTTC
CASSYEVGTVRETQYF
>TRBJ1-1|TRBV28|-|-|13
TGTGCCAGCGGGAAGACAGTGAGCACTGAAGCTTTCTTT
CASGKTVSTEAFF
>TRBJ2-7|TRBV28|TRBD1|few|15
TGTGCCAGCAGTTTAACCGGGACAGGGATCTACGAGCAGTACTTC
CASSLTGTGIYEQYF
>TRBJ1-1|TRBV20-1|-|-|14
TGCAGTGCTATCCCCGGGACTCAGGACGCTGAAGCTTTCTTT
CSAIPGTQDAEAFF
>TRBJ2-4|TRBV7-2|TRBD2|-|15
TGTGCCAGCAGCTTAGCGACTAGCGGGAAAAACATTCAGTACTTC
CASSLATSGKNIQYF
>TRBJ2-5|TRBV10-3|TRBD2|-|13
TGTGCCGTAGCTAGCGGGGGGCAAGAGACCCAGTACTTC
CAVASGGQETQYF
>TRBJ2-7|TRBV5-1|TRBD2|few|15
TGCGCCAGCAGCTTGGATGGTAGCGGGGGAGTGGTGCAGTACTTC
CASSLDGSGGVVQYF
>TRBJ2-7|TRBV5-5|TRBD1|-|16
TGTGCCAGCAGCGCCGACCGACAGGGGCTCGGGTACGAGCAGTACTTC
CASSADRQGLGYEQYF
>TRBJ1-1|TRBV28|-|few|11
TGTGCCAGCAGCTTCTATGGGGAGGCTTTCTTT
CASSFYGEAFF
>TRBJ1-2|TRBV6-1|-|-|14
TGTGCCAGCAGTGAAGCCCGGGGAAACTATGGCCACACCTTC
CASSEARGNYGHTF
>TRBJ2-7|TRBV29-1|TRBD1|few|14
TGCAGCGTTGAAGGGGGACAGGGGACCGACGAGCAGTACTTC
CSVEGGQGTDEQYF
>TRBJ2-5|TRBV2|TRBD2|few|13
TGTGCCAGCAGTCTAGCGGAACAAGAGACCCAGTACTTC
CASSLAEQETQYF
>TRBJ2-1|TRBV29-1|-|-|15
TGCAGCGTTGAAGGCCAGAGAAGCTCCTACAATGAGCAGTTCTTC
CSVEGQRSSYNEQFF
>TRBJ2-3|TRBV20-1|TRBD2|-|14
TGCAGTGCTAGGGGGGGGTCTCACACAGATACGCAGTATTTT
CSARGGSHTDTQYF
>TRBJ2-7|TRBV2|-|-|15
TGTGCCAGCACTGGGTTAACAGGCAGTTTTCGCGAGCAGTACTTC
CASTGLTGSFREQYF